The 15 T cell receptor beta chains presented below share a single source sample, sequenced in a study of blood T cells in healthy people across ages. It was with a sample-barcoded 5' primer and a J-beta primer mix that a second PCR of roughly 7 to 12 cycles was run. MiXCR, run by TCRdb on the 5' RACE reads, gives a single entry per CDR3 protein. In the table there are about 1.5 million distinct CDR3 sequences, roughly 43% of which are singletons. What was sequenced was blood. The receptors derive from a woman between 18 and 29 years old in good health.

The V gene is TRBV20-1, the J gene TRBJ2-2, with TRBD1 as a possible D gene (5 bases). V was clipped by 0 bases and J by 6 bases, with 11 bases between them. The germline V gene encodes CDR1 DFQATT and CDR2 SNEGSKA (reference sequence). The CDR3 loop spans 14 amino acids. CDR3 sequence reads: CSARDPGHPGELFF. CDR3 DNA sequence: TGCAGTGCTAGAGATCCCGGACACCCCGGGGAGCTGTTTTTT.

As concerns this clonotype: Given a far larger clone just one base away, this is likely a sequencing read error. The chain links TRBV12-3 or TRBV12-4 to TRBJ2-7, with D possibly matching TRBD1 (6 bases). The CDR3 consists of 13 residues. This chain's CDR3 is CTSSLGASYEQYF. The CDR3 DNA reads TGTACCAGCAGTTTGGGGGCCTCCTACGAGCAGTACTTC.

This clonotype was observed a few times. This rearrangement joins TRBV30 to TRBJ2-3; the D is unclear. Germline V gene lookup returns CDR1 GTSNPN and CDR2 SVGIG (reference sequence). Trimming took off 0 bases at V and 1 base at J, with 5 bases between the two ends. This CDR3 spans 13 amino acids. For the CDR3, the DNA is TGTGCCTGGAGTGTACCAGGCACAGATACGCAGTATTTT. Residues: CAWSVPGTDTQYF.

In its sample, this clonotype was seen a few times. The V call is TRBV15, the J call TRBJ1-5, with D tentatively TRBD1 (5 bases). The CDR3 totals 11 residues. Per the germline V gene, CDR1 is LNHNV and CDR2 is YYDKDF (reference sequence). Trimming stripped 5 bases from V and 14 bases from J, with 13 bases between. For the CDR3, the DNA is TGTGCCACCAGCTCCCGGGACGGCAAGCATTTT. Translating gives CATSSRDGKHF.

The chain combines TRBV7-2 with TRBJ2-1; perhaps TRBD1 as D (5 bases). The CDR3 runs 14 residues. Looked up from germline, CDR1 is SGHTA and CDR2 is FQGNSA. The ends were cut back, 1 base at V and 13 bases at J, with 17 bases in the middle. The CDR3 DNA follows: TGTGCCAGCAGCTTAGATGGGGCCCAGCCAACCCAGTTCTTC. Encoded protein: CASSLDGAQPTQFF.

In its sample, this clonotype was seen a few times. V and J are TRBV20-1 and TRBJ1-5, with D possibly TRBD1 on 6 matching bases. The CDR3 sequence is 12 residues long. Trimming left V 5 bases short and J 5 bases short, with 10 bases between. Germline CDR1 DFQATT, CDR2 SNEGSKA (reference sequence). In nucleotides, the CDR3 is TGCAGTGCTGGGCGGGGGCATCAGCCCCAGCATTTT. Translation gives CSAGRGHQPQHF.

This clonotype came up a few times. This rearrangement joins TRBV7-6 to TRBJ2-3; D may be TRBD2 (7 bases). The CDR3 is 15 residues long. Germline-derived CDR1 and CDR2 are SGHVS and FNYEAQ. V lost 5 bases, J lost 2 bases, and 14 bases lay in between. The CDR3 DNA is TGTGCCAGCAGCCAGGGAGGGGGGCACACAGATACGCAGTATTTT. Translating gives CASSQGGGHTDTQYF.

This chain joins TRBV20-1 and TRBJ2-7, with 7 bases identical to TRBD1. The V and J ends lost 1 base and 3 bases, in that order; junction bases with no gene match: 12. CDR1 and CDR2 from the germline V gene are DFQATT and SNEGSKA (reference sequence). The CDR3 is 16 residues long. In nucleotides, the CDR3 is TGCAGTGCTAGAGCCGGCGAGACAGGGCGAGACTACGAGCAGTACTTC. It encodes CSARAGETGRDYEQYF.

This clonotype was counted between two and nine times. CDR3 residues: CASSLASGQGGYEQYF. The CDR3 coding sequence is TGTGCCAGCAGCTTAGCTAGCGGACAGGGTGGGTACGAGCAGTACTTC. The chain carries TRBV7-6 and TRBJ2-7, with TRBD1 identical over 8 bases. The germline V gene encodes CDR1 SGHVS and CDR2 FNYEAQ. With V trimmed by 0 bases and J by 4 bases, 8 bases remained unmatched. The CDR3 has 16 residues. Complete variable domain (other parts from reference TRBV7-6 and TRBJ2-7): GAGVSQSPRYKVTKRGQDVALRCDPISGHVSLYWYRQALGQGPEFLTYFNYEAQQDKSGLPNDRFSAERPEGSISTLTIQRTEQRDSAMYRCASSLASGQGGYEQYFGPGTRLTVT.

In this sample, this clonotype turned up a few times. The chain recombines TRBV7-2 with TRBJ2-5; 7 positions agree with TRBD1. V lost 4 bases and J lost 11; bases outside the gene matches: 16. The CDR3 is made up of 15 amino acids. CDR1 is SGHTA and CDR2 is FQGNSA in the germline V gene. The CDR3 reads CASSSQGVSYNEQYF. CDR3 sequence (DNA): TGTGCCAGCAGCTCTCAGGGGGTCTCCTACAATGAGCAGTACTTC.

The chain links TRBV12-3 or TRBV12-4 to TRBJ1-2; no firm D call. The CDR3 contains 14 residues. Trimming pared 3 bases from V and 4 bases from J, leaving 12 bases between. The chain's CDR3 is CASSFHPAGYGYTF. The CDR3 DNA is TGTGCCAGCAGTTTCCACCCCGCCGGCTATGGCTACACCTTC.

The chain links TRBV10-3 to TRBJ1-4; TRBD1 might be the D (5 bases). V lost 4 bases to trimming and J lost 0 bases, with 12 bases between them. The CDR3 loop spans 16 amino acids. Germline V CDR1 and CDR2: ENHRY, SYGVKD. The CDR3 region is CAISGGTSATNEKLFF. CDR3 sequence (DNA): TGTGCCATCAGTGGGGGGACCTCTGCAACTAATGAAAAACTGTTTTTT.

This clonotype was picked up a small number of times. This sequence joins TRBV12-3 or TRBV12-4 and TRBJ1-5, with D unresolved. With 6 bases removed from V and 4 bases from J, the gap between germline ends came to 16 bases. The CDR3 runs to 15 residues. In DNA, the CDR3 is TGTGCCAGCAGCTCCCGAACTGACGGTAATCAGCCCCAGCATTTT. Its protein product is CASSSRTDGNQPQHF.

This clonotype was picked up a small number of times. DNA for the CDR3: TGCGCCAGCAGCTTCCGGGAGACCACTAAGAGAACCCAGTACTTC. This encodes CASSFRETTKRTQYF. V is TRBV5-1 and J is TRBJ2-5; D might be TRBD2 (6 bases). Trimming removed 2 bases from V and 8 bases from J, with 19 bases in between. The CDR3 spans 15 residues. Germline CDR1 SGHRS, CDR2 YFSETQ.

The chain joins TRBV6-2 or TRBV6-3 to TRBJ2-1; D uncertain. Trimming pared 8 bases from V and 0 bases from J, leaving 11 bases between. Looked up from germline, CDR1 is MNHEY and CDR2 is SVGEGT. The CDR3 sequence is 14 residues long. CDR3 loop: CASVDRSSYNEQFF. The CDR3 DNA sequence: TGTGCCAGCGTAGATAGAAGCTCCTACAATGAGCAGTTCTTC.